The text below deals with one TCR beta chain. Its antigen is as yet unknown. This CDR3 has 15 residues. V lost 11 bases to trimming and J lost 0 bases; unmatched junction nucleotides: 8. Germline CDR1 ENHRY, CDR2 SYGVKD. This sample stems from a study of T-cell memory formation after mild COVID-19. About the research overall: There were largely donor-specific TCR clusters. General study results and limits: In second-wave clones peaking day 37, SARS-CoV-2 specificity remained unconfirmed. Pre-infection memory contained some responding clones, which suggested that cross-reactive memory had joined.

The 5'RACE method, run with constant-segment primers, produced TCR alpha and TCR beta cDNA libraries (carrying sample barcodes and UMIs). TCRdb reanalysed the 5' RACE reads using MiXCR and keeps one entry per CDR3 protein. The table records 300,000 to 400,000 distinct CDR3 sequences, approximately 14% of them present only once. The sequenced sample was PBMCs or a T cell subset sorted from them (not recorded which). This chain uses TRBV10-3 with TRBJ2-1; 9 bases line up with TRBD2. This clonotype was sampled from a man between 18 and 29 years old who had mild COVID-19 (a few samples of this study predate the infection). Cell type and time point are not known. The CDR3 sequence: CAVAGAQSSYNEQFF. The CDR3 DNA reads TGTGCCGTAGCGGGGGCGCAGAGCTCCTACAATGAGCAGTTCTTC.